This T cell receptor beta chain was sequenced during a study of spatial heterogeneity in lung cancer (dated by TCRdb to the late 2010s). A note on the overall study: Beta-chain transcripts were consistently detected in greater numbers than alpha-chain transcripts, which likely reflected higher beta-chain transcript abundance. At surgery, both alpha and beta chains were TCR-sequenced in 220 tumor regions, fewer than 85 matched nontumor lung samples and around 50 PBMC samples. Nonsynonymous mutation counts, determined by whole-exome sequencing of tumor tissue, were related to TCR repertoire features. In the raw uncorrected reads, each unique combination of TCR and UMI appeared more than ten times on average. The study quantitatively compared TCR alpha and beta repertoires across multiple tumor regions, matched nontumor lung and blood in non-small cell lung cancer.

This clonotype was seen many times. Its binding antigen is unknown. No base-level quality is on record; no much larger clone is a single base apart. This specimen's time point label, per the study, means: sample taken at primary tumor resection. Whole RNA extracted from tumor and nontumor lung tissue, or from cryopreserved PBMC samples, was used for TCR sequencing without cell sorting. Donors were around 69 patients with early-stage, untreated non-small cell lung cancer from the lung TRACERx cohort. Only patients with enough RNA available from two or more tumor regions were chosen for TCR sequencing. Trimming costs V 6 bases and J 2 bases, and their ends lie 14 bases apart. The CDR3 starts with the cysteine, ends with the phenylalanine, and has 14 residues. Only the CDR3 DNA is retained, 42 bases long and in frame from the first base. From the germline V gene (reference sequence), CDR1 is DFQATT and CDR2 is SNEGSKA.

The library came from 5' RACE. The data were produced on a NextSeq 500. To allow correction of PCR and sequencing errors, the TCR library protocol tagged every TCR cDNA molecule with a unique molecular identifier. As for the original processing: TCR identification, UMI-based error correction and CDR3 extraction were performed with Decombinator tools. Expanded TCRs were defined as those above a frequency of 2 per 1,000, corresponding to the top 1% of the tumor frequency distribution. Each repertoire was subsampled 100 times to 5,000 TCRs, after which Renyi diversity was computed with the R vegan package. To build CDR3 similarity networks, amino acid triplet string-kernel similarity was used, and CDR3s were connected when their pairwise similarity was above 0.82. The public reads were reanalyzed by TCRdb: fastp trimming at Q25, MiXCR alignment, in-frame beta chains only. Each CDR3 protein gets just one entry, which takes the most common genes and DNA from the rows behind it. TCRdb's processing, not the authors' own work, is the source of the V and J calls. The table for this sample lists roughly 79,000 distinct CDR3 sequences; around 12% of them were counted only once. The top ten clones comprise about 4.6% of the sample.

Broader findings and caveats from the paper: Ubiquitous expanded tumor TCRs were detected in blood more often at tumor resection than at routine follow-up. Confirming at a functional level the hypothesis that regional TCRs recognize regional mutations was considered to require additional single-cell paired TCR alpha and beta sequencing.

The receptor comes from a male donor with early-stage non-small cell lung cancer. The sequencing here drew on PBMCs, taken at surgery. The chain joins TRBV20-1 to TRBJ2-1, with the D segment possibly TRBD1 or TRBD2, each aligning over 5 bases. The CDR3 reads CSAPRDGTYNEQFF. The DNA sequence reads TGCAGTGCCCCAAGGGACGGAACCTACAATGAGCAGTTCTTC.